This T cell receptor beta chain comes out of a study of identical twins. Germline V gene lookup returns CDR1 SGHRS and CDR2 YFSETQ. The V and J ends lost 5 bases and 1 base respectively, with 16 bases between them. CDR3 length equals 17 residues. A universal primer site came from template switching; cDNA carried unique molecular identifiers. MiXCR was run by TCRdb on the 5' RACE reads, yielding one entry per CDR3 protein. The repertoire consists of about 220,000 distinct CDR3 sequences, with approximately 9% occurring once and the leading ten covering around 5%. Healthy Caucasian individuals made up all the donors.

The V call is TRBV5-1, the J call TRBJ2-6; D is uncertain. Specimen: memory (CD45RO+) T cells sorted from blood. The clonotype was recovered from a woman aged 18-35 years in good health. This CDR3 is CASSRVRTTSGANVLTF. CDR3 coding DNA: TGCGCCAGCAGTAGGGTCAGGACCACTTCTGGGGCCAACGTCCTGACTTTC. The full variable domain, with the rest looked up from reference TRBV5-1 and TRBJ2-6, is KAGVTQTPRYLIKTRGQQVTLSCSPISGHRSVSWYQQTPGQGLQFLFEYFSETQRNKGNFPGRFSGRQFSNSRSEMNVSTLELGDSALYLCASSRVRTTSGANVLTFGAGSRLTVL.